This T cell receptor beta chain was identified during a study of blood T cell repertoires in COVID-19 (dated by TCRdb to 2018 to 2021). Study-wide context: Samples from collaborators originated in the United States, Italy and Spain and spanned both the acute and convalescent phases of COVID-19. The dataset comprised deeply sampled blood TCRbeta repertoires from subjects exposed to, actively infected with, or recovered from COVID-19. Where available, HLA class I and class II types were taken from metadata supplied by the sample provider and were not determined by assay-based typing. The repertoires were made available in a free public database intended to serve as a resource for research on the immune response to SARS-CoV-2. The prospective study material was composed of cDNA or gDNA derived from T cells, B-cell-depleted T cells, or PBMCs. Sample metadata almost always included a de-identified subject ID, COVID-19 status, age in years and sex. Samples were obtained from the ongoing ImmuneRACE study (first 160 participants) and from some 1,200 subjects provided by 6 global collaborators. Beyond this particular receptor, the publication reports: Clinical and demographic metadata were provided uncurated, with the amount varying by source and participant.

From the cysteine through the phenylalanine, the CDR3 covers 13 amino acids. Only CDR3 DNA remains: 39 bases, in frame from the first base. CDR1 MNHEY and CDR2 SVGEGT are derived from the germline V gene. Deletion took 6 bases off V and 7 bases off J, with a span of 12 bases between the germline ends. The immunoSEQ Assay, a bias-controlled multiplex PCR, was used to amplify TCRbeta CDR3 regions from genomic DNA. Concerning the study's data processing: Within the assay, amplification of reference gene primers was used to estimate how many nucleated cells each sample contained. To quantify the absolute abundance of each unique TCRbeta CDR3 rearrangement, sequence reads were collapsed and filtered. For each sample, productive Simpson clonality was calculated as the square root of Simpson's diversity index across productive rearrangements. TCRdb's version of the immuneACCESS table is confined to in-frame rearrangements and falls short of the full clone set. An unresolved V gene accounts for under half of the shortfall where checked; the remainder is of unknown origin. Clonal size and the V and J genes are those of that table, whereas D and trimming came from the DNA. A total of about 77,000 clones appear in this sample, 80% of them only once. Less than 6% of the sample is in the top ten clones.

On this clone itself: Its specific antigen is unknown. Base-call qualities are not available, and no considerably larger clone is one nucleotide away.

Whole blood was collected in K2EDTA tubes by collaborating institutions according to the institutions' own protocols. For TCRbeta analysis, collaborators shipped samples as frozen whole blood, isolated PBMCs, or DNA extracted from either of those sample types. The sequencing sample was made of peripheral blood. The rearrangement combines TRBV6-2 or TRBV6-3 with TRBJ1-4; the D gene cannot be resolved reliably. This receptor was identified in a woman in her sixties or seventies with acute or convalescent COVID-19. The CDR3 protein sequence reads: CASSAIDSEKLFF. The DNA sequence is as follows: TGTGCCAGCAGCGCAATCGACTCTGAAAAACTGTTTTTT.